This T cell receptor (beta chain) was captured in a study of regulatory T cells in long-lasting Graves disease. The wider study: The criterion for persistent Graves' disease was over 5 years of antithyroid drugs with positive TSH receptor antibodies.

For this clonotype: Its antigen is unknown.

Construction of the TCR beta libraries employed iRepertoire HTBI primers in conjunction with Arm-PCR of CDR3 regions. Via MiXCR, TCRdb re-called the multiplex PCR reads, giving one row per CDR3 protein. The top ten clones hold roughly an eighth of a sample with roughly 400,000 distinct CDR3 sequences, roughly 23% of them seen once. Time point specified: persistent/refractory GD, antithyroid drugs over 5 years with positive TRAb. The TCR library was made from RNA that had been extracted from PBMCs in TRIzol. Germline CDR1 reads SGHDN; CDR2 reads FVKESK. The CDR3 has 14 residues. V lost 2 bases to trimming and J lost 4 bases; unmatched junction nucleotides: 4. Findings of the study overall: Persistent cases of Graves' showed reduced TCR diversity relative to newly diagnosed patients. Thyroid tissue went unexamined; only peripheral blood was analyzed. TRBV28 was favored in persistent disease, as were TRBJ1-2 and TRBJ2-5.

The chain uses TRBV14 and TRBJ2-7; 8 bases align to TRBD2. The material sequenced was peripheral blood mononuclear cells (PBMCs), taken when the disease was refractory, from a patient treated with antithyroid drugs. The source is a female donor with Graves disease. As DNA, the CDR3 is TGTGCCAGCAGCCAACTGAAGCGGGAGTACGAGCAGTACTTC. Protein product: CASSQLKREYEQYF.